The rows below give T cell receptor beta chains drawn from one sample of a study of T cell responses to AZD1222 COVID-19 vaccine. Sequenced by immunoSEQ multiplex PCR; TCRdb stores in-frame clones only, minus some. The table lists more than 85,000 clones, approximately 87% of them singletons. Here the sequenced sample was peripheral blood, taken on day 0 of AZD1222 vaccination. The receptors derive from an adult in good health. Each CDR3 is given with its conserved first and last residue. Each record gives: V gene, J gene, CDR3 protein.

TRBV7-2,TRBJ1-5,CASSLAGRRNQPQHF
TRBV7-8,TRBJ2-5,CASSTRTGTETQYF
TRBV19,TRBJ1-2,CASSMRASSNYGYTF
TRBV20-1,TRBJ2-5,CSASGGSQGETQYF
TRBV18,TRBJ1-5,CASSPDGRGQPQHF
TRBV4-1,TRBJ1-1,CASSQEGGGKVFREAFF
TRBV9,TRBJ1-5,CASSVSGERNQPQHF
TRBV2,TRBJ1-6,CASSRRQGGSPLHF
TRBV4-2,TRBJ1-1,CASSLDPGHTEGAFF
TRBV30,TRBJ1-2,CARRQGIDGYTF
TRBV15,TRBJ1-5,CATSPRQGVHQPQHF
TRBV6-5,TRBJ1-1,CASRPTAMNTEAFF
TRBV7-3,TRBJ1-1,CASSSGQATEAFF
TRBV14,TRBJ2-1,CASSQATGGSYNEQFF
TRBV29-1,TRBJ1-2,CSVESGPYGYTF
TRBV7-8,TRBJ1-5,CASSLVVVHGYSNQPQHF
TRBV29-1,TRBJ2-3,CSVAGRAYTDTQYF
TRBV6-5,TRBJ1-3,CASSYSTGGENTIYF
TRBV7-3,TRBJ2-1,CASSRFGTYNEQFF
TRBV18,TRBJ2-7,CASSPLGVFEQYF
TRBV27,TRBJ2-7,CASSSSWEQYF
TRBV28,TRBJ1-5,CASSLFRGLLIVRNQPQHF
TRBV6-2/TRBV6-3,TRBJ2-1,CASSSRQGSTYNEQFF
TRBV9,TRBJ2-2,CASSPRDRGQVGELFF
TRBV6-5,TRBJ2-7,CASRKREGYEQYF
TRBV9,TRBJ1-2,CASSVPGANYGYTF
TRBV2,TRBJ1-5,CASNQGLNQPQHF
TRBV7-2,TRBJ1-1,CASSFAGRGTEAFF
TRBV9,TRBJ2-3,CASSVVGGRLNTQYF
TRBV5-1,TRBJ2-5,CASSLALGTVQETQYF
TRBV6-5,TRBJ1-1,CASSYSIRQRGAEAFF
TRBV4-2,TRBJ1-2,CASSPNGGYGYTF
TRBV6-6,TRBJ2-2,CASSFGQAGDGELFF
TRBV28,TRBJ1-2,CASSFRRQTTFYGYTF
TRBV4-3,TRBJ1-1,CASSQAETGVNTEAFF
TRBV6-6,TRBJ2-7,CASSRPLLRAGSSYEQYF
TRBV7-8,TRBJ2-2,CASRHTGSRAGELFF
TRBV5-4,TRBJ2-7,CASSLVRGFIYEQYF
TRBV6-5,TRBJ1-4,CASSSGQEVKLFF
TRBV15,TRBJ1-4,CATSRGQVNEKLFF
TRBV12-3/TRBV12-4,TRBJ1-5,CASTSDIHQPQHF
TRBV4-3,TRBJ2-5,CASSQLAGGRETQYF
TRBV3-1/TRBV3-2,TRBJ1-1,CASRGRQSTEAFF
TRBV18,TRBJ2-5,CASSPTSTVQETQYF
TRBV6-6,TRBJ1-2,CASSYGGTWMKDGYTF
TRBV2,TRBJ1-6,CASSGLQGYSPLHF
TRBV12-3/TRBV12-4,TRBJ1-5,CASSPQTTGTQHF
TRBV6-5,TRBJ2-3,CASSYGGGTDTQYF
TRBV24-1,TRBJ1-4,CATSDPGTGGEKLFF
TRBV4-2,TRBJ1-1,CASSKGTRNTEAFF
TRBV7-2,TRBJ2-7,CASSFGQANYEQYF
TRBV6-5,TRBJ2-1,CASSNLGGARSEQFF
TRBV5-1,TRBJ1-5,CASSPMVGDQPQHF